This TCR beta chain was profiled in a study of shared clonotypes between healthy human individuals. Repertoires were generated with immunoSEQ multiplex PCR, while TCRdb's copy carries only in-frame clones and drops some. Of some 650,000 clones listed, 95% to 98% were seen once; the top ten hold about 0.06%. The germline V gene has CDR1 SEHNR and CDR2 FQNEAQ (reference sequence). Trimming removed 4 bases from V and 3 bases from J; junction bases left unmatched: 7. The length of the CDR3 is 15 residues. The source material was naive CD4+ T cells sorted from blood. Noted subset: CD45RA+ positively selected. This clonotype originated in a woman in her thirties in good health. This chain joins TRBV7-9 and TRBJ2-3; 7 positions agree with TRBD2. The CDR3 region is CASSSGGSGTDTQYF. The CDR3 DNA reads TGTGCCAGCAGCTCCGGCGGGAGTGGTACAGATACGCAGTATTTT.